This T cell receptor (beta chain) was observed in a study of T cell repertoires in cytomegalovirus infection. V lost 3 bases to trimming and J lost 1 base, with 19 bases between them. The CDR3 extends over 18 amino acids. The germline V gene encodes CDR1 LNHDA and CDR2 SQIVND (reference sequence). Comment on this clonotype: The antigen remains unidentified.

Using its own MiXCR run on the reads, TCRdb lists one record per CDR3 protein. Found here are about half a million distinct CDR3 sequences, under 45% of them singletons; the top ten hold 35% to 50%. This clonotype originated in a human donor in good health (CMV status not recorded). Some clones in this sample may be carry-over from other donors' samples. Sequencing used cultured PBMCs, obtained from culture after CMV antigen stimulation. This sequence joins TRBV19 and TRBJ1-5; D might be TRBD1 (5 bases). The CDR3 here is CASSIRRVGSLSNQPQHF. CDR3 nucleotide sequence: TGTGCCAGTAGTATCCGCAGGGTTGGGTCTTTGAGCAATCAGCCCCAGCATTTT.